A single sample is the source of the 21 T cell receptor beta chains below, sequenced in a study of cytomegalovirus exposure and HLA in healthy donors. In the PCR, 60 Vbeta and 13 Jbeta primers were used. Data came from immunoSEQ multiplex PCR; TCRdb stores just in-frame clones and leaves some out. This sample has 210,000 or so clones, with 85% found just once. The sequencing sample was made of PBMCs. Receptors were obtained from a human donor in good health.

The J gene is TRBJ2-5, the V gene TRBV4-1, with 12 bases identical to TRBD2. CDR1 and CDR2 (germline): MGHRA, YSYEKL. V shed 3 bases, J shed 7 bases, and the junction held 6 bases outside the gene matches. The CDR3 runs to 15 residues. The CDR3 reads CASSQTSGGGGTQYF. CDR3 in DNA: TGCGCCAGCAGCCAGACTAGCGGGGGAGGTGGGACCCAGTACTTC.

The chain couples TRBV18 to TRBJ2-3; TRBD2 agrees at 8 bases. The CDR3 spans 16 residues. Trimming removed 4 bases from V and 2 bases from J; junction bases left unmatched: 8. Germline loops: CDR1 KGHSH, CDR2 LQKENI. CDR3 bases: TGTGCCAGCTCACGATCAGGCGGGAGGACCACAGATACGCAGTATTTT. This gives the protein CASSRSGGRTTDTQYF.

Only one count was recorded for this clone. CDR3 in amino acids: CASTGNTEAFF. CDR3 nucleotide sequence: TGTGCCAGCACAGGGAACACTGAAGCTTTCTTT. The chain uses TRBV28 and TRBJ1-1; D unresolved. This CDR3 spans 11 amino acids. Trimming took 7 bases from V and 1 from J, leaving 4 bases between them. Germline V gives CDR1 MDHEN, CDR2 SYDVKM. Looking up the rest from reference TRBV28 and TRBJ1-1 gives the full variable domain: DVKVTQSSRYLVKRTGEKVFLECVQDMDHENMFWYRQDPGLGLRLIYFSYDVKMKEKGDIPEGYSVSREKKERFSLILESASTNQTSMYLCASTGNTEAFFGQGTRLTVV.

Regarding this clone: The conserved phenylalanine or tryptophan is not found at the CDR3 terminus, so this likely reflects a read error. The chain links TRBV11-2 to TRBJ2-7; 12 bases are shared with TRBD2. V was clipped by 5 bases and J by 3 bases; unmatched bases: 8. The CDR3 runs 16 residues. Germline CDR1 and CDR2: SGHAT and FQNNGV. As DNA, the CDR3 is TGTGCCAGCAGCCCCTGGACTAGCGGGAACCTCTACGAGCAGTACTCC. It is translated as CASSPWTSGNLYEQYS.

The J gene is TRBJ1-5, the V gene TRBV6-5, with a tentative D call TRBD1 (6 bases). The germline gives CDR1 MNHEY, CDR2 SVGAGI. CDR3 size: 16 residues. V gave up 4 bases and J gave up 2 bases, with 15 bases separating them. The CDR3 reads CASSSAGDAGNQPQHF. CDR3 coding DNA: TGTGCCAGCAGTTCGGCAGGGGACGCAGGCAATCAGCCCCAGCATTTT.

The CDR3 region is CASTPAGTTNNEQFF. The CDR3 DNA reads TGTGCCAGCACCCCTGCCGGGACTACAAACAATGAGCAGTTCTTC. The gene calls are TRBV25-1 and TRBJ2-1; TRBD2 aligns across 7 bases. Germline V gene data show CDR1 as MGHDK and CDR2 as SYGVNS. J was trimmed by 5 bases and V by 7 bases; bases with no gene match: 11. This CDR3 is built from 15 residues.

V usage is TRBV12-2 and J usage is TRBJ2-5; no check of the table's D call, TRBD2, against the DNA was made. TRBV12-2 is a pseudogene locus. This CDR3 region has 15 residues. The chain's CDR3 is CASRPNGEFGETQYF. CDR3 coding DNA: TGTGCAAGTCGCCCAAACGGGGAATTTGGGGAGACCCAGTACTTC.

The rearrangement joins TRBV25-1 to TRBJ2-7, with TRBD2 as a possible D gene (6 bases). This CDR3 region has 14 residues. Per germline, CDR1 MGHDK and CDR2 SYGVNS. Between the trimmed V and J ends, which lost 9 bases and 2 bases, there was a span of 17 bases. DNA for the CDR3: TGTGCCAGGGGGGGTGGGCAGCCCACCTACGAGCAGTACTTC. Translation: CARGGGQPTYEQYF.

This clone was picked up a small number of times. This chain connects TRBV4-1 to TRBJ2-7; possibly TRBD2 for D (6 bases). From germline, CDR1 is MGHRA and CDR2 YSYEKL. V lost 0 bases, J lost 0 bases, and 15 bases lay in between. The CDR3 spans 17 residues. The DNA for the CDR3 is TGCGCCAGCAGCCAAGATTCTGGGGGGACGAGCTCCTACGAGCAGTACTTC. Encoded protein: CASSQDSGGTSSYEQYF.

The chain employs TRBV7-2 and TRBJ2-7; 13 bases agree with TRBD2. The V gene's germline CDR1 is SGHTA and CDR2 FQGNSA. The CDR3 covers 17 residues. Trimming at V came to 5 bases and at J to 2 bases, leaving 9 bases not matched to a gene. The chain's CDR3 is CASSRRLAGGRAYEQYF. CDR3 DNA sequence: TGTGCCAGCAGCCGAAGACTAGCGGGAGGCAGGGCCTACGAGCAGTACTTC.

In its sample, this clone was seen once. The genes are TRBV5-4 and TRBJ2-1; D is undetermined. The CDR3 length is 12 residues. Germline CDR1 is SGHNT and CDR2 is YYREEE (reference sequence). Trimming cost V 0 bases and J 7 bases, with 5 bases left between them. In DNA, the CDR3 is TGTGCCAGCAGCTTGGATGAGAATGAGCAGTTCTTC. Its translation: CASSLDENEQFF.

V gene TRBV5-1 combines with J gene TRBJ1-2; D not certain. The CDR3 has 15 amino acids. Trimming took off 4 bases at V and 4 bases at J, with 17 bases between the two ends. Germline V gene lookup returns CDR1 SGHRS and CDR2 YFSETQ. The DNA of the CDR3 is TGCGCCAGCAGCCCCTCACCCGGTGTTGGCTATGGCTACACCTTC. Protein: CASSPSPGVGYGYTF. Filled out from reference TRBV5-1 and TRBJ1-2, the complete variable domain reads KAGVTQTPRYLIKTRGQQVTLSCSPISGHRSVSWYQQTPGQGLQFLFEYFSETQRNKGNFPGRFSGRQFSNSRSEMNVSTLELGDSALYLCASSPSPGVGYGYTFGSGTRLTVV.

This chain connects TRBV19 to TRBJ2-5; TRBD1 might be the D (6 bases). V lost 3 bases and J lost 2, with 10 bases in between. CDR3 length: 14 amino acids. Germline CDR1 reads LNHDA; CDR2 reads SQIVND (reference sequence). Here the CDR3 reads CASSIGQPQETQYF. CDR3 bases: TGTGCCAGTAGTATCGGACAGCCGCAAGAGACCCAGTACTTC. Complete variable domain (other parts from reference TRBV19 and TRBJ2-5): DGGITQSPKYLFRKEGQNVTLSCEQNLNHDAMYWYRQDPGQGLRLIYYSQIVNDFQKGDIAEGYSVSREKKESFPLTVTSAQKNPTAFYLCASSIGQPQETQYFGPGTRLLVL.

The chain is built from TRBV2 and TRBJ2-5, with 10 bases matching TRBD1. The CDR3 consists of 15 residues. The V gene end was trimmed by 2 bases and the J gene end by 7 bases; junction bases not matched to a gene: 7. Per the germline V gene, CDR1 is SNHLY and CDR2 is FYNNEI. The CDR3 sequence is CASSESDRGLGTQYF. CDR3 nucleotide sequence: TGTGCCAGCAGTGAATCGGACAGGGGGTTAGGGACCCAGTACTTC.

This sequence joins TRBV4-2 and TRBJ2-4; tentatively, D is TRBD1 (6 bases). This CDR3 region has 15 residues. Trimming removed 0 bases at V and 4 bases at J, with 10 bases between. CDR1 LGHNA and CDR2 YNFKEQ come from the germline V gene. The CDR3 region is CASSQDLQGKNIQYF. The CDR3 DNA follows: TGTGCCAGCAGCCAAGATTTACAGGGTAAAAACATTCAGTACTTC.

The rearrangement uses TRBV18 and TRBJ2-3; 12 positions agree with TRBD2. Germline lookup yields CDR1 KGHSH and CDR2 LQKENI. Trimming took 5 bases from V and 3 from J; bases not matched to a gene: 6. CDR3 length equals 16 residues. DNA for the CDR3: TGTGCCAGCTCAGATTGGACTAGCGGGACAACAGATACGCAGTATTTT. Amino acids: CASSDWTSGTTDTQYF.

The chain couples TRBV2 to TRBJ2-2; a weak D match, TRBD1 (5 bases). The length of the CDR3 is 12 residues. V was clipped by 8 bases and J by 7 bases, with 11 bases between them. Germline V CDR1 and CDR2: SNHLY, FYNNEI. Here the CDR3 reads CASAGQYGELFF. The CDR3, as DNA: TGTGCCAGCGCAGGGCAGTACGGGGAGCTGTTTTTT.

This sequence joins TRBV19 and TRBJ2-7; 7 bases align to TRBD2. J lost 0 bases, V lost 3 bases, and 8 bases had no gene match. The CDR3 is made up of 16 amino acids. Germline V CDR1 and CDR2: LNHDA, SQIVND (reference sequence). The CDR3 reads CASSISREPNSYEQYF. CDR3 bases: TGTGCCAGTAGTATTTCGCGGGAGCCCAACTCCTACGAGCAGTACTTC.

The chain links TRBV6-1 to TRBJ2-7; D perhaps matches TRBD1 (6 bases). The CDR3 covers 14 residues. The germline V gene encodes CDR1 MNHNS and CDR2 SASEGT. V lost 3 bases, J lost 1 base, and 10 bases lay in between. In nucleotides, the CDR3 is TGTGCCAGCAGTGACCGGACAGAGTCCTACGAGCAGTACTTC. Residues: CASSDRTESYEQYF.

CDR3 protein: CASSYEGTGRAFF. CDR3 in DNA: TGTGCCAGCAGTTACGAAGGGACAGGCCGAGCTTTCTTT. The J gene is TRBJ1-1, the V gene TRBV6-5; 8 bases map to TRBD1. Germline CDR1 is MNHEY and CDR2 is SVGAGI. Losses at the gene ends were 2 bases for V and 10 bases for J; bases not matched to a gene: 6. There are 13 residues in the CDR3.

In regard to this clone: A read error may account for a junction end that differs from germline. The chain's CDR3 is CSSRSLGGTDTQYF. The CDR3, as DNA: TGTTCCAGCAGGTCTCTCGGGGGGACAGATACGCAGTATTTT. J is TRBJ2-3 and V is TRBV7-9, with 7 positions matching TRBD2. This CDR3 region has 14 residues. CDR1 SEHNR and CDR2 FQNEAQ come from the germline V gene (reference sequence).